This is a list of T cell receptor beta chains from one sample in a study of T-cell memory formation after mild COVID-19. MiXCR, run by TCRdb on the 5' RACE reads, gives a single entry per CDR3 protein. Among roughly 170,000 distinct CDR3 sequences listed, about 18% were seen once. The sample taken for sequencing was PBMCs or a T cell subset sorted from them (not recorded which). The receptors derive from a man younger than 30 who had mild COVID-19 (a few samples of this study predate the infection). Cell type and time point are not known. CDR3s include the opening cysteine and the closing phenylalanine or tryptophan.

J gene | V gene | CDR3 protein
TRBJ1-4 | TRBV5-1 | CASRSAGGATNEKLFF
TRBJ2-1 | TRBV7-2 | CASSLGGWSYNEQFF
TRBJ2-6 | TRBV15 | CATSRVTGAGIGSGANVLTF
TRBJ2-7 | TRBV10-3 | CAIREGTSSYEQYF
TRBJ2-1 | TRBV5-1 | CASSPGTGVWNEQFF
TRBJ2-6 | TRBV6-5 | CASSYWRDSGANVLTF
TRBJ2-5 | TRBV11-2 | CASSLYARLAGGETQYF
TRBJ1-4 | TRBV7-9 | CASSGRTGRGEKLFF
TRBJ2-7 | TRBV6-1 | CASRNWISYEQYF
TRBJ1-3 | TRBV7-8 | CASRVAGLGSGNTIYF
TRBJ2-1 | TRBV5-1 | CASSPTGALEQFF
TRBJ2-7 | TRBV15 | CATSRAKGPSGYEQYF
TRBJ2-2 | TRBV12-3/TRBV12-4 | CASSAKVTNTGELFF
TRBJ1-5 | TRBV6-2/TRBV6-3 | CASRRGGDQPQHF
TRBJ1-1 | TRBV6-5 | CASSRRDRVNTEAFF
TRBJ2-1 | TRBV24-1 | CATSDPGTGYNEQFF
TRBJ1-4 | TRBV7-2 | CASSLVAREKLFF
TRBJ1-5 | TRBV6-5 | CASSYSGAPSNQPQHF
TRBJ1-5 | TRBV7-2 | CASSRNDGDQPQHF
TRBJ1-2 | TRBV29-1 | CSPGGRARYGYTF
TRBJ2-3 | TRBV7-2 | CASSIERGRPPDTQYF
TRBJ1-2 | TRBV7-6 | CASTRDSRYGYTF
TRBJ1-5 | TRBV20-1 | CSAGGGGSQPQHF
TRBJ1-1 | TRBV5-1 | CASSFESDGYTEAFF
TRBJ2-1 | TRBV28 | CASSLSGRGQFF
TRBJ1-2 | TRBV5-8 | CASRTGQGIGGYTF
TRBJ2-5 | TRBV5-1 | CATTVGGAGTETQYF
TRBJ2-3 | TRBV29-1 | CSSRRGAEDTQYF
TRBJ1-2 | TRBV7-2 | CASSLGLASYGYTF
TRBJ2-2 | TRBV21-1 | CASSKCNARGLKVTGELFF
TRBJ2-1 | TRBV7-3 | CASSRGGSYNEQFF
TRBJ2-3 | TRBV7-2 | CASSEASSGGSDTQYF
TRBJ1-4 | TRBV10-3 | CAISAGTGEKLFF
TRBJ2-3 | TRBV12-3/TRBV12-4 | CASRASPGSSPRNTQYF
TRBJ2-3 | TRBV6-5 | CASSPQAGAGTDTQYF
TRBJ2-2 | TRBV7-3 | CASSWDRGPTGELFF
TRBJ2-3 | TRBV7-8 | CASSFRDRGRDTQYF
TRBJ1-6 | TRBV7-8 | CASSPQAPNNSPLHF
TRBJ2-1 | TRBV5-6 | CASSLTGTGYNEQFF
TRBJ2-3 | TRBV7-3 | CASSPMGTDTQYF
TRBJ2-3 | TRBV12-3/TRBV12-4 | CASRGLSEPPRFSTDTQYF
TRBJ2-2 | TRBV27 | CASSTSLTNTGELFF
TRBJ1-1 | TRBV28 | CASSLDQGALAFF
TRBJ2-5 | TRBV12-3/TRBV12-4 | CASSLHPGQAQYF
TRBJ2-2 | TRBV7-3 | CASSPKTGYGELFF
TRBJ2-7 | TRBV5-1 | CASAPGTPLYEQYF
TRBJ1-5 | TRBV5-6 | CASSRYIGQGVSGNQPQHF
TRBJ2-5 | TRBV24-1 | CATSDSAGGGETQYF
TRBJ1-1 | TRBV3-1 | CASSQGITAFF
TRBJ2-3 | TRBV20-1 | CSAFWPGDTQYF
TRBJ2-3 | TRBV7-2 | CASSLPLAGGPTDTQYF
TRBJ1-5 | TRBV20-1 | CSATTRGTSNQPQHF
TRBJ2-6 | TRBV5-1 | CASSLVGGQSSGANVLTF